This T cell receptor (beta chain) is from a study of response to subunit inactivated influenza vaccine. Each CDR3 protein gets one entry after TCRdb re-called the RT-PCR reads with MiXCR. The sample consists of some 570,000 distinct CDR3 sequences, around 11% of them appearing once. Germline trimming cut 4 bases from V and 2 bases from J; bases unmatched to any gene: 6. CDR1 is LGHDT and CDR2 is YNNKEL in the germline V gene (reference sequence). This CDR3 comprises 15 residues. This sample also appeared in a second study, on T cells expressing NK-cell markers. That work states: What made the TCR beta cDNA was 5'RACE template switching with UMIs. The study drew TCR beta repertoires from sorted CD3+CD56+NKG2C+, CD3+CD56+NKG2C- and CD3+CD56-NKG2C+ T cells. Seven sequenced donors out of eight were HCMV-seropositive, one seronegative. These same clonotypes (in a few donors) also led the CD3+CD56-NKG2C+ fraction.

This chain links TRBV3-1 with TRBJ2-3; TRBD1 matches at 7 bases. The clonotype comes from a man in his fifties who received an inactivated influenza vaccine. The material was PBMCs from blood, obtained on the day of vaccination. CDR3: CASSPGTDYTDTQYF. Here the CDR3 DNA reads TGTGCCAGCAGCCCCGGGACAGACTACACAGATACGCAGTATTTT.